This is a list of T cell receptor beta chains from one sample in a study of T cell responses to AZD1222 COVID-19 vaccine. Only in-frame clones appear in the TCRdb table, and some are missing; sequencing was by immunoSEQ multiplex PCR. Counted here are around 130,000 clones, 86% occurring once; the ten biggest clones make up about 2.9%. This material consisted of peripheral blood, taken 28 days after the second AZD1222 dose. These receptors all stem from an adult who received the AZD1222 COVID-19 vaccine. Both conserved end residues are trimmed from each CDR3.

TRBV18	11	TRBJ2-7	ASSPPVSYEQY
TRBV28	10	TRBJ2-7	ATKPLDSEQY
TRBV7-9	14	TRBJ1-4	ASSSALGLNNEKLF
TRBV5-1	16	TRBJ1-5	ASSLGTGGPYSNQPQH
TRBV6-2/TRBV6-3	13	TRBJ2-7	ASSSSGQGAYEQY
TRBV6-2/TRBV6-3	13	TRBJ1-5	ASSYSGRMYQPQH
TRBV29-1	12	TRBJ1-2	SADRGGANYGYT
TRBV29-1	10	TRBJ2-7	SVAGDSYEQY
TRBV27	13	TRBJ1-5	ASSPRVNSNQPQH
TRBV5-1	13	TRBJ2-7	ASSPSGQVLYEQY
TRBV7-9	12	TRBJ2-7	ASSFSGGTYEQY
TRBV6-1	13	TRBJ2-7	ASSERAGEGYEQY
TRBV28	9	TRBJ1-2	ASSLGQGYT
TRBV7-3	11	TRBJ1-1	ASSSTVYTEAF
TRBV7-8	14	TRBJ2-5	ASRPLAGEIQETQY
TRBV12-3/TRBV12-4	10	TRBJ1-1	ASSFSSEPAF
TRBV7-9	12	TRBJ1-2	ASSPPAPGHGYT
TRBV6-2/TRBV6-3	14	TRBJ2-3	ASSFSSGGRTDTQY
TRBV19	11	TRBJ2-7	ASSPRGLNEQY
TRBV6-2/TRBV6-3	12	TRBJ2-2	ASSSLEGAGELF
TRBV2	11	TRBJ2-2	ASGPLNTGELF
TRBV5-1	14	TRBJ1-1	ASSLFAGGLNTEAF
TRBV6-5	12	TRBJ1-2	ASRRTGANYGYT
TRBV6-6	11	TRBJ1-2	ASSLYRTEGYT
TRBV10-1	12	TRBJ2-1	ASSVTGAHNEQF
TRBV3-1/TRBV3-2	15	TRBJ2-3	ASSQVWSSGGADTQY
TRBV7-9	11	TRBJ2-3	AIWGGVTDTQY
TRBV6-5	14	TRBJ2-3	ASSSFAGGYTDTQY